A selection of T cell receptor beta chains follows, all from one sample in a study of cytomegalovirus exposure and HLA in healthy donors. Only in-frame clones appear in the TCRdb table, and some are missing; sequencing was by immunoSEQ multiplex PCR. The profile covers around 140,000 clones, with about 94% appearing a single time and 1.5% to 2% taken by the ten largest. The sequenced material came from PBMCs. These TCRs come from a young man in good health and CMV-seropositive. CDR3s include the opening cysteine and the closing phenylalanine or tryptophan. D genes are given only for firm matches. Clone size, where shown, is once, few, many, or a class for clones that have expanded.

clone_size: -; v_call: TRBV10-2; d_call: -; j_call: TRBJ1-4; cdr3_nt: TGCGCCAGCAGCCCGGGGATGGGGGGTGAAAAACTGTTTTTT; cdr3_aa: CASSPGMGGEKLFF
clone_size: -; v_call: TRBV7-2; d_call: -; j_call: TRBJ2-5; cdr3_nt: TGTGCCAGCACGCTCTCTCGGACTGGTGGGGAGACCCAGTACTTC; cdr3_aa: CASTLSRTGGETQYF
clone_size: -; v_call: TRBV27; d_call: TRBD1; j_call: TRBJ2-7; cdr3_nt: TGTGCCAGCAGTTTCGGGACAGGGGCCTACGAGCAGTACTTC; cdr3_aa: CASSFGTGAYEQYF
clone_size: -; v_call: TRBV4-2; d_call: TRBD1; j_call: TRBJ2-7; cdr3_nt: TGTGCCAGCAGCCACCCCCCGGGACAGGGAGTGAGGGAGCAGTACTTC; cdr3_aa: CASSHPPGQGVREQYF
clone_size: -; v_call: TRBV9; d_call: TRBD2; j_call: TRBJ2-7; cdr3_nt: TGTGCCAGCAGCGTAGACCCCGCGGGAGTGAGTCTTTACGAGCAGTACTTC; cdr3_aa: CASSVDPAGVSLYEQYF
clone_size: -; v_call: TRBV25-1; d_call: TRBD2; j_call: TRBJ2-7; cdr3_nt: TGTGCCAGCAGTCAGTCTAGCGGGAGGTTAGGGGACGAGCAGTACTTC; cdr3_aa: CASSQSSGRLGDEQYF
clone_size: -; v_call: TRBV28; d_call: -; j_call: TRBJ2-2; cdr3_nt: TGTGCCAGCAGCCCTACCCTCATCATGCGAGACAGAACCACCGGGGAGCTGTTTTTT; cdr3_aa: CASSPTLIMRDRTTGELFF
clone_size: -; v_call: TRBV4-2; d_call: TRBD2; j_call: TRBJ2-7; cdr3_nt: TGTGCCAGCAGGGCCAGAGCGGGAGGGCAAGGTTTCTACGAGCAGTACTTC; cdr3_aa: CASRARAGGQGFYEQYF
clone_size: once; v_call: TRBV11-2; d_call: -; j_call: TRBJ2-3; cdr3_nt: TGTGCCAGCAGCCCTACGAGAGATACGCAGTATTTT; cdr3_aa: CASSPTRDTQYF
clone_size: -; v_call: TRBV2; d_call: -; j_call: TRBJ2-2; cdr3_nt: TGTGCCAGCAGCGGGTCCCCCGGCGGGGAGCTGTTTTTT; cdr3_aa: CASSGSPGGELFF
clone_size: -; v_call: TRBV12-5; d_call: TRBD1; j_call: TRBJ2-3; cdr3_nt: TGTGCTAGTGGTTTTACTGGACAGGGGAAGACAGATACGCAGTATTTT; cdr3_aa: CASGFTGQGKTDTQYF
clone_size: -; v_call: TRBV27; d_call: TRBD2; j_call: TRBJ2-2; cdr3_nt: TGTGCCAGCAGTCTCGAGCGGGAGAGCACCGGGGAGCTGTTTTTT; cdr3_aa: CASSLERESTGELFF
clone_size: -; v_call: TRBV5-1; d_call: TRBD1; j_call: TRBJ1-1; cdr3_nt: TGCGCCAGCAGCTCCACCGGACAGGCCTACATGAACACTGAAGCTTTCTTT; cdr3_aa: CASSSTGQAYMNTEAFF
clone_size: -; v_call: TRBV10-3; d_call: TRBD2; j_call: TRBJ2-1; cdr3_nt: TGTGCCATCAGGGAAGGGACTAGATCTGAGCAGTTCTTC; cdr3_aa: CAIREGTRSEQFF
clone_size: -; v_call: TRBV19; d_call: -; j_call: TRBJ1-5; cdr3_nt: TGTGCCATAGCAAAGTGGCACACTAATCAGCCCCAGCATTTT; cdr3_aa: CAIAKWHTNQPQHF
clone_size: -; v_call: TRBV5-1; d_call: TRBD2; j_call: TRBJ2-1; cdr3_nt: TGCGCCAGCCGGGGGACTAGCGGTCACAATGAGCAGTTCTTC; cdr3_aa: CASRGTSGHNEQFF
clone_size: -; v_call: TRBV28; d_call: -; j_call: TRBJ2-7; cdr3_nt: TGTGCCAGCAGTCCCCTAGGATTCTACGAGCAGTACTTC; cdr3_aa: CASSPLGFYEQYF
clone_size: -; v_call: TRBV18; d_call: -; j_call: TRBJ2-5; cdr3_nt: TGTGCCAGCTCACCCTCCCAAGAGACCCAGTACTTC; cdr3_aa: CASSPSQETQYF